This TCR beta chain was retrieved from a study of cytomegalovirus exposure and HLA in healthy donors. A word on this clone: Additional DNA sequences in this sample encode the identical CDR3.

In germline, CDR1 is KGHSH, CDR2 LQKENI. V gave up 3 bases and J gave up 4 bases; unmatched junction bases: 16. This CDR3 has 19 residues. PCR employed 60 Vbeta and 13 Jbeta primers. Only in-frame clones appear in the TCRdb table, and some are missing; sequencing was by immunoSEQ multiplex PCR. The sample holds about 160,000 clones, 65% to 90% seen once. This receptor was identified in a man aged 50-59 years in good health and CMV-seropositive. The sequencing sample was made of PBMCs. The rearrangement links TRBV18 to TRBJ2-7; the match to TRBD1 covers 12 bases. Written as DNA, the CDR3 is TGTGCCAGCTCACCGGGAATGGGACAGGGGGCCCGAACCCTATACGAGCAGTACTTC. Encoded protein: CASSPGMGQGARTLYEQYF. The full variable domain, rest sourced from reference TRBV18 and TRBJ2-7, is NAGVMQNPRHLVRRRGQEARLRCSPMKGHSHVYWYRQLPEEGLKFMVYLQKENIIDESGMPKERFSAEFPKEGPSILRIQQVVRGDSAAYFCASSPGMGQGARTLYEQYFGPGTRLTVT.